The 9 T cell receptor beta chains reported below all come from one sample, sequenced in a study of tumor and adjacent non-tumor tissue in lung cancer. TCRbeta libraries were built with three rounds of nested PCR, modified from ARM-PCR. TCRdb analysed the multiplex PCR reads with MiXCR anew, one entry per CDR3 protein. The sample lists under 80,000 distinct CDR3 sequences; approximately 73% were seen once. No cell sorting was done before RNA was extracted from the tissue. Distant lung tissue was collected more than 3 cm away from the tumor edge. The sequenced sample was distant non-tumor lung tissue. Source of these receptors: a man between 60 and 75 years old with non-small cell lung cancer.

The chain combines TRBV5-6 with TRBJ2-1; either TRBD1 or TRBD2 may supply D (5 bases each). V dropped 4 bases and J dropped 4 bases, with 18 bases sitting between them. Germline V gives CDR1 SGHDT, CDR2 YYEEEE. The CDR3 runs 16 residues. CDR3 nucleotides: TGTGCCAGCAGCCTTTATGGGGGAACGGGATACAATGAGCAGTTCTTC. It specifies CASSLYGGTGYNEQFF.

The chain couples TRBV12-3 or TRBV12-4 to TRBJ1-4, with D maybe TRBD1 (5 bases). The CDR3 sequence is 14 residues long. V dropped 6 bases and J dropped 11 bases, with 19 bases sitting between them. CDR3 residues: CASRVGSLGDKLFF. The CDR3 DNA sequence: TGTGCCAGCAGGGTAGGCTCCCTGGGGGATAAACTGTTTTTT.

Remarks on this clonotype: Compared with germline, one end of the junction differs, possibly owing to a read error. The chain carries TRBV29-1 and TRBJ2-7; perhaps TRBD2 as D (6 bases). The CDR3 is 14 amino acids. CDR1 is SQVTM, CDR2 ANQGSEA, per germline. The CDR3 here is CSAQGGMGEYEQYF. CDR3 nucleotide sequence: TGCAGCGCTCAGGGAGGCATGGGTGAGTACGAGCAATACTTC.

Comment on this clonotype: Here the CDR3 omits its conserved ending phenylalanine or tryptophan, so a read error is the likely source. This chain uses TRBV11-2 with TRBJ2-1; a weak D match, TRBD2 (5 bases). The CDR3 sequence is 17 residues long. Trimming removed 4 bases at V and 0 bases at J, with 16 bases between. Germline V lookup: CDR1 SGHAT, CDR2 FQNNGV. CDR3 loop: CASSSKFHGNSYNEQFL. Written as DNA, the CDR3 is TGTGCCAGCAGCTCTAAATTCCACGGGAACTCCTACAATGAGCAGTTCTTA.

Comment on this clonotype: This could be a read error, since a much larger clone is one nucleotide away. CDR3 bases: TGCAGCGTTTACAGCCCCGACAGTGCAACTAATGAAAAACTGTTTTTT. Translated: CSVYSPDSATNEKLFF. The rearrangement uses TRBV29-1 and TRBJ1-4, with D tentatively TRBD1 (5 bases). Germline V gene sequence: CDR1 SQVTM, CDR2 ANQGSEA. The CDR3 is made up of 16 amino acids. Trimming pared 5 bases from V and 0 bases from J, leaving 16 bases between. The full variable domain, completed using reference TRBV29-1 and TRBJ1-4, is SAVISQKPSRDICQRGTSLTIQCQVDSQVTMMFWYRQQPGQSLTLIATANQGSEATYESGFVIDKFPISRPNLTFSTLTVSNMSPEDSSIYLCSVYSPDSATNEKLFFGSGTQLSVL.

This clonotype has more than one count but fewer than ten. This may come from a read error, since a much larger clone is one base off. V and J are TRBV20-1 and TRBJ2-7; a weak D match, TRBD1 (5 bases). The CDR3 has 15 amino acids. CDR1 and CDR2 (germline): DFQATT, SNEGSKA (reference sequence). As DNA, the CDR3 is TGCAGTGTTAGAGTGTTGGGCCAGGGCAACTACGAGCAGTACTTC. This encodes CSVRVLGQGNYEQYF.

This clonotype was seen many times. V is TRBV28 and J is TRBJ1-5, with D unclear. Trimming left V 3 bases short and J 4 bases short, with 7 bases between. CDR3 length: 13 amino acids. Germline V CDR1 and CDR2: MDHEN, SYDVKM. The CDR3 region has the DNA TGTGCCAGCAGTTTTATCAGGAATCAGCCCCAGCATTTT. Encoded protein: CASSFIRNQPQHF.

A note on this clonotype: It is likely a read error, because the conserved phenylalanine at the end of the CDR3 is missing. The V and J genes are TRBV29-1 and TRBJ2-7; perhaps TRBD1 as D (5 bases). The CDR3 sequence is 12 residues long. Germline CDR1 SQVTM, CDR2 ANQGSEA. The CDR3 DNA reads TGCAGCGCTGCCGACAGCTTCTACAAGCAGTACATC. Amino acids: CSAADSFYKQYI.

This CDR3 reads CASGGTGGVYGYTF. The CDR3 DNA is TGTGCCAGTGGAGGAACAGGGGGCGTGTATGGCTACACCTTC. The rearrangement links TRBV6-5 to TRBJ1-2, with 9 bases identical to TRBD1. Losses at the gene ends were 9 bases for V and 5 bases for J; bases not matched to a gene: 10. Germline CDR1 and CDR2: MNHEY and SVGAGI. The CDR3 length is 14 residues.